Sequencing of this TCR beta chain was carried out in a study of blood T cell repertoires in COVID-19. Background on the study: The United States, Italy and Spain supplied acute and convalescent COVID-19 samples. PBMCs, B-cell-depleted T cells, or T cells were the source of the cDNA or gDNA that made up the material.

Original methodology: Reference gene primer amplification yielded estimated nucleated cell counts. Only in-frame clones appear in the TCRdb table, and some are missing; sequencing was by immunoSEQ multiplex PCR. V, J and clone size are taken as reported in that table, and D and trimming were inferred from the DNA itself. The sample carries 200,000 to 300,000 clones, around nine tenths recorded once. The sequencing sample was made of peripheral blood. This clonotype was sampled from a man between 18 and 29 years old with active or convalescent COVID-19.

Here the CDR3 DNA reads TGTGCCAGCAGCTCCAACTCAGCGGGGGGGGGTCCAGATACGCAGTATTTT. Its translation: CASSSNSAGGGPDTQYF. The chain uses TRBV7-2 and TRBJ2-3; 10 nucleotides match TRBD2. Looked up from germline, CDR1 is SGHTA and CDR2 is FQGNSA. This CDR3 is 17 amino acids long. Trimming removed 4 bases from V and 4 bases from J; junction bases left unmatched: 11.